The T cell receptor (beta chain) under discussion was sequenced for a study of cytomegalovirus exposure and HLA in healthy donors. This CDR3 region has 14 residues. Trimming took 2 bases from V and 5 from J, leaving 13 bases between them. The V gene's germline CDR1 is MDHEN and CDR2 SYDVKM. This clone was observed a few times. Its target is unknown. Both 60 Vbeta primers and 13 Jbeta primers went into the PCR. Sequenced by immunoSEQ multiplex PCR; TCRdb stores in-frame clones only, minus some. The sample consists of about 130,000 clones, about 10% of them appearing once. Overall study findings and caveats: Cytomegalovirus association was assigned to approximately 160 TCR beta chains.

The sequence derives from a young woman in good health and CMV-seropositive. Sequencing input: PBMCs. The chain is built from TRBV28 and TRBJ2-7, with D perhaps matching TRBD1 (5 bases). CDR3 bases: TGTGCCAGCAGTTTAGGGCAGGGCTGGAACGAGCAGTACTTC. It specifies CASSLGQGWNEQYF. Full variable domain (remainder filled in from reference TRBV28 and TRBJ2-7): DVKVTQSSRYLVKRTGEKVFLECVQDMDHENMFWYRQDPGLGLRLIYFSYDVKMKEKGDIPEGYSVSREKKERFSLILESASTNQTSMYLCASSLGQGWNEQYFGPGTRLTVT.